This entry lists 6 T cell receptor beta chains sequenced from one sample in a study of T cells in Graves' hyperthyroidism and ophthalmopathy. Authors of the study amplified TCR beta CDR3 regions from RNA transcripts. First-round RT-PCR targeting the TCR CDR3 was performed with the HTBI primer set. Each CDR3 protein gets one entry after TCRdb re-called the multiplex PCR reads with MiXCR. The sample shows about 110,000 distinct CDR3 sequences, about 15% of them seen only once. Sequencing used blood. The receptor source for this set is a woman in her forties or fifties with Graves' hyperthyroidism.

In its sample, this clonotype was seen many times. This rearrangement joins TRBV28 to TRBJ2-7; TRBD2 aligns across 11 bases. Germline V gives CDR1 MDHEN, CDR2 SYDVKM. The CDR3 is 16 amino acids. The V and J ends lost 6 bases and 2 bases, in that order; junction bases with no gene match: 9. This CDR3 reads CASSLGTSGSPYEQYF. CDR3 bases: TGTGCCAGCAGCCTAGGGACTAGCGGCTCTCCCTACGAGCAGTACTTC.

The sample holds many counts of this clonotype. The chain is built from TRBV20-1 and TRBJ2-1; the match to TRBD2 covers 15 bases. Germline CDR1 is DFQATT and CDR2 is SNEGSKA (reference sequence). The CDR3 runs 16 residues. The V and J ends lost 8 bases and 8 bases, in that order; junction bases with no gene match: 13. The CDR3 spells CSIPGLAGGPQDEQFF. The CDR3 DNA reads TGCAGTATTCCGGGACTAGCGGGAGGACCCCAGGATGAGCAGTTCTTC.

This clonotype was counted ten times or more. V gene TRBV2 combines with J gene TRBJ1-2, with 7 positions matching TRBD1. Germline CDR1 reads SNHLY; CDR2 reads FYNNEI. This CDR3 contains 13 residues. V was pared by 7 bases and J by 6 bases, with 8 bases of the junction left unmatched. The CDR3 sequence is CASNYGQDDGYTF. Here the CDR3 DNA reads TGTGCCAGCAATTACGGACAGGACGATGGCTACACCTTC.

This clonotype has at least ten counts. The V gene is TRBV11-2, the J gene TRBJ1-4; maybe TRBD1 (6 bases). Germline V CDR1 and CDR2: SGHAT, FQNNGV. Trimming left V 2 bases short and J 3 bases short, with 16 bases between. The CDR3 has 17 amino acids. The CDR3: CASSLRWGTGPNEKLFF. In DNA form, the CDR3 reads TGTGCCAGCAGCTTAAGATGGGGAACAGGGCCTAATGAAAAACTGTTTTTT.

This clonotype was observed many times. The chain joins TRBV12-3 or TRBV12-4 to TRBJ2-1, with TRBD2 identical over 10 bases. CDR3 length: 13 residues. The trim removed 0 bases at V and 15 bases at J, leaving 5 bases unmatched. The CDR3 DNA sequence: TGTGCCAGCAGTTTAGCGGAGGCTAGCGGGAGGTTCTTC. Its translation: CASSLAEASGRFF.

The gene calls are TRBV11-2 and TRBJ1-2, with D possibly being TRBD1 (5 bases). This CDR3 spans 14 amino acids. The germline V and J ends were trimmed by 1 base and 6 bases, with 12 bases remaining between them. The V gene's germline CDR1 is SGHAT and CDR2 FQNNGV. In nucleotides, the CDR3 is TGTGCCAGCAGCTTAGTCGGAGGGGCGCATGGCTACACCTTC. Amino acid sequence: CASSLVGGAHGYTF.